Shown below are 10 T cell receptor beta chains from a single sample sequenced in a study of cytomegalovirus exposure and HLA in healthy donors. Primers for the PCR totalled 60 Vbeta and 13 Jbeta. Sequencing was performed with immunoSEQ multiplex PCR; in TCRdb, only in-frame clones are kept and a portion is missing. The sample contains some 130,000 clones, about 86% of which appear only once. Material: PBMCs. Receptor source: a woman in her 30s in good health and CMV-seronegative.

The CDR3 DNA sequence: TGCGCCAGCAGCCAGGGGACTAGCGGGACCTACGAGCAGTACTTC. Translated: CASSQGTSGTYEQYF. The V and J genes are TRBV4-1 and TRBJ2-7, with TRBD2 matching 13 bases. CDR3 size: 15 residues. The germline gives CDR1 MGHRA, CDR2 YSYEKL. Trimming at V came to 3 bases and at J to 2 bases, leaving 1 base not matched to a gene.

The gene calls are TRBV7-2 and TRBJ2-7, with TRBD1 matching over 7 bases. V lost 4 bases and J lost 2; bases outside the gene matches: 11. Germline V gene sequence: CDR1 SGHTA, CDR2 FQGNSA. This CDR3 is built from 16 residues. The CDR3 loop is CASSWNRGMATYEQYF. DNA for the CDR3: TGTGCCAGCAGCTGGAACAGGGGAATGGCAACCTACGAGCAGTACTTC.

This clone was detected a few times. This rearrangement joins TRBV6-1 to TRBJ2-7; unclear D gene. CDR3 length: 12 amino acids. The germline gives CDR1 MNHNS, CDR2 SASEGT. Trimming removed 3 bases at V and 3 bases at J, with 6 bases between. CDR3 amino acids: CASSDFSYEQYF. In DNA form, the CDR3 reads TGTGCCAGCAGTGATTTTAGCTACGAGCAGTACTTC.

The rearrangement uses TRBV6-1 and TRBJ2-3; tentatively, D is TRBD2 (7 bases). From germline, CDR1 is MNHNS and CDR2 SASEGT. V was clipped by 10 bases and J by 2 bases, with 13 bases between them. The CDR3 loop spans 13 amino acids. The CDR3 DNA follows: TGTGCCACCGGGGGGCTTATCACAGATACGCAGTATTTT. Protein product: CATGGLITDTQYF.

The chain is built from TRBV7-2 and TRBJ2-7, with TRBD1 identical over 7 bases. This CDR3 has 13 residues. Looked up from germline, CDR1 is SGHTA and CDR2 is FQGNSA. V shed 5 bases and J 6 bases; nucleotides not matched to a gene: 7. This CDR3 reads CASSTTGMGEQYF. CDR3 nucleotide sequence: TGTGCCAGCAGCACGACAGGGATGGGCGAGCAGTACTTC.

This chain links TRBV28 with TRBJ1-6; 10 nucleotides match TRBD1. This CDR3 has 16 residues. Germline CDR1 MDHEN, CDR2 SYDVKM. The V segment lost 5 bases and the J segment 6 bases; nucleotides outside the gene matches: 7. CDR3 bases: TGTGCCAGCAGTCCACCCGACAGGGGGCCTAATTCACCCCTCCACTTT. This gives the protein CASSPPDRGPNSPLHF.

The chain employs TRBV15 and TRBJ2-5; 13 bases agree with TRBD2. After removal of 1 base from V and 7 bases from J, the junction contained 6 bases not matched to a gene. The CDR3 spans 16 residues. Germline values: CDR1 LNHNV, CDR2 YYDKDF (reference sequence). The CDR3 spells CATSRGGLAGAGTQYF. The CDR3 DNA follows: TGTGCCACCAGCAGAGGCGGACTAGCGGGAGCTGGGACCCAGTACTTC.

The chain employs TRBV7-9 and TRBJ2-7; 9 bases align to TRBD2. The CDR3 runs 16 residues. Germline V gene lookup returns CDR1 SEHNR and CDR2 FQNEAQ (reference sequence). Losses at the gene ends were 2 bases for V and 6 bases for J; bases not matched to a gene: 11. The CDR3 DNA reads TGTGCCAGCAGCTTACAGGGCCTAGCGGGAAGGTTCGAGCAGTACTTC. It is translated as CASSLQGLAGRFEQYF.

The rearrangement links TRBV18 to TRBJ1-5, with TRBD1 as a possible D gene (5 bases). This CDR3 has 13 amino acids. V dropped 3 bases and J dropped 6 bases, with 9 bases sitting between them. In germline, CDR1 is KGHSH, CDR2 LQKENI. The CDR3 loop is CASSPTVSQPQHF. For the CDR3, the DNA is TGTGCCAGCTCACCGACAGTCAGTCAGCCCCAGCATTTT.

The chain links TRBV27 to TRBJ1-5; D unresolved. The ends were cut back, 4 bases at V and 4 bases at J, with 5 bases in the middle. The CDR3 is made up of 12 amino acids. Germline V gives CDR1 MNHEY, CDR2 SMNVEV (reference sequence). CDR3 protein: CASSSPNQPQHF. The CDR3, as DNA: TGTGCCAGCAGTTCCCCAAATCAGCCCCAGCATTTT.